The next 20 T cell receptor beta chains were all read from a single sample in a study of cytomegalovirus exposure and HLA in healthy donors. Use of 60 Vbeta and 13 Jbeta primers characterized the PCR. The data were produced by immunoSEQ multiplex PCR, yet TCRdb's version contains in-frame clones alone and is incomplete. The table for this sample gives approximately 130,000 clones. Input material: PBMCs. Receptors originate from an older woman in good health and CMV-seronegative.

The chain links TRBV7-2 to TRBJ2-3; 10 bases agree with TRBD2. The CDR3 is made up of 16 amino acids. Looked up from germline, CDR1 is SGHTA and CDR2 is FQGNSA. With 4 bases clipped from V and 2 bases from J, the junction kept 6 bases outside the gene matches. The CDR3 DNA reads TGTGCCAGCAGCTCCCGGACTAGCGGACTCACAGATACGCAGTATTTT. Translating it yields CASSSRTSGLTDTQYF.

The chain carries TRBV6-1 and TRBJ1-2; 12 nucleotides align to TRBD1. Trimming removed 8 bases from V and 2 bases from J; junction bases left unmatched: 3. CDR3 length: 14 amino acids. The germline V gene has CDR1 MNHNS and CDR2 SASEGT. In DNA, the CDR3 is TGTGCCAGCTGGGACAGGGGGCGAAACTATGGCTACACCTTC. Translated: CASWDRGRNYGYTF.

The V and J genes are TRBV27 and TRBJ1-2; D may be TRBD1 (5 bases). V was trimmed by 3 bases and J by 8 bases, leaving 13 bases between them. The CDR3 spans 13 residues. Germline CDR1 is MNHEY and CDR2 is SMNVEV (reference sequence). The CDR3 nucleotides read TGTGCCAGCAGTTTCCAGGGTGGCATGGGCTACACCTTC. Its translation is CASSFQGGMGYTF.

This chain connects TRBV2 to TRBJ2-1; 9 bases match TRBD1. Germline lookup yields CDR1 SNHLY and CDR2 FYNNEI. CDR3 length equals 15 residues. The J segment lost 8 bases and the V segment lost 5 bases, leaving 10 bases of the junction unmatched. For the CDR3, the DNA is TGTGCCAGCAGTCTACGGGACAGGGCTTACGATGAGCAGTTCTTC. It encodes CASSLRDRAYDEQFF.

The chain combines TRBV7-8 with TRBJ1-5, with TRBD1 matching 7 bases. The germline V gene encodes CDR1 SGHVS and CDR2 FQNEAQ. The CDR3 totals 19 residues. Germline trimming cut 0 bases from V and 0 bases from J; bases unmatched to any gene: 11. For the CDR3, the DNA is TGTGCCAGCAGCTTAGCAGACCCGGGACAGATTTATAGCAATCAGCCCCAGCATTTT. This codes for CASSLADPGQIYSNQPQHF.

V and J are TRBV10-3 and TRBJ1-5; possibly TRBD1 for D (6 bases). Germline-derived CDR1 and CDR2 are ENHRY and SYGVKD. The CDR3 runs to 15 residues. V dropped 4 bases and J dropped 2 bases, with 12 bases sitting between them. CDR3: CAISAGGAGNQPQHF. In nucleotides, the CDR3 is TGTGCCATCAGTGCGGGGGGCGCGGGCAATCAGCCCCAGCATTTT.

The chain uses TRBV7-8 and TRBJ1-3, with a possible D match to TRBD1 (6 bases). CDR1 is SGHVS and CDR2 is FQNEAQ in the germline V gene. The length of the CDR3 is 18 residues. V lost 2 bases, J lost 2 bases, and 19 bases lay in between. In DNA form, the CDR3 reads TGTGCCAGCAGCTTATCGACCCGAACAGGGTTTGCTGGAAACACCATATATTTT. As protein: CASSLSTRTGFAGNTIYF.

The rearrangement joins TRBV5-1 to TRBJ2-1; TRBD2 matches at 11 bases. The CDR3 sequence is 17 residues long. Trimming cost V 2 bases and J 4 bases; bases outside gene matches: 8. The V gene's germline CDR1 is SGHRS and CDR2 YFSETQ. CDR3 sequence: CASSFGPTSGVYNEQFF. The CDR3 nucleotides are TGCGCCAGCAGCTTTGGACCGACTAGCGGGGTATACAATGAGCAGTTCTTC.

This chain links TRBV6-6 with TRBJ2-4, with 8 bases fitting TRBD2. Losses at the gene ends were 6 bases for V and 8 bases for J; bases not matched to a gene: 9. The V gene's germline CDR1 is MNHNY and CDR2 SVGAGI (reference sequence). CDR3 size: 14 residues. CDR3 residues: CASSRGGIRDIQYF. CDR3 nucleotide sequence: TGTGCCAGCAGCCGGGGGGGGATAAGGGACATTCAGTACTTC.

This chain links TRBV7-8 with TRBJ2-1; TRBD1 matches 7 bases. The V gene end was trimmed by 0 bases and the J gene end by 9 bases; junction bases not matched to a gene: 5. The CDR3 covers 14 residues. Looked up from germline, CDR1 is SGHVS and CDR2 is FQNEAQ. CDR3 nucleotides: TGTGCCAGCAGCTTAGCACGACAGGGTGGTGAGCAGTTCTTC. Protein: CASSLARQGGEQFF.

This chain joins TRBV28 and TRBJ1-6, with a weak D call TRBD1 (6 bases). CDR3 length: 14 residues. Germline V gives CDR1 MDHEN, CDR2 SYDVKM. V was trimmed by 3 bases and J by 10 bases, leaving 13 bases between them. CDR3 region: CASSLGGPTSPLHF. The CDR3 DNA sequence: TGTGCCAGCAGTTTGGGGGGGCCAACCTCACCCCTCCACTTT.

V is TRBV15 and J is TRBJ2-1; TRBD2 agrees at 12 bases. The germline gives CDR1 LNHNV, CDR2 YYDKDF (reference sequence). This CDR3 is 15 amino acids long. V gave up 3 bases and J gave up 7 bases; unmatched junction bases: 4. The CDR3 is CATSRPGTSGNEQFF. CDR3 nucleotides: TGTGCCACCAGCAGGCCCGGGACTAGCGGGAATGAGCAGTTCTTC.

The rearrangement joins TRBV25-1 to TRBJ1-2, with 12 bases lining up with TRBD1. Germline V gene sequence: CDR1 MGHDK, CDR2 SYGVNS. V lost 4 bases and J lost 9; bases outside the gene matches: 9. The length of the CDR3 is 15 residues. CDR3 sequence reads: CASSGPGTGGRRYTF. The CDR3 coding sequence is TGTGCCAGCAGTGGTCCCGGGACAGGGGGCAGGCGCTACACCTTC.

The chain carries TRBV14 and TRBJ2-1, with D tentatively TRBD2 (6 bases). This CDR3 spans 16 amino acids. Germline V CDR1 and CDR2: SGHDN, FVKESK. V was shortened by 4 bases and J by 9 bases, with 22 bases between the two germline ends. The CDR3 DNA sequence: TGTGCCAGCAGCCTGCGATTCGGGGGTAGCTTGGTTGAGCAGTTCTTC. Translation: CASSLRFGGSLVEQFF.

The chain links TRBV19 to TRBJ2-1; possibly TRBD1 for D (6 bases). The CDR3 is 15 amino acids. V dropped 5 bases and J dropped 2 bases, with 13 bases sitting between them. Germline CDR1 LNHDA, CDR2 SQIVND (reference sequence). Written as DNA, the CDR3 is TGTGCCAGTAGTCCCGGACAGTTCCCCTACAATGAGCAGTTCTTC. It is translated as CASSPGQFPYNEQFF.

J is TRBJ2-3 and V is TRBV4-1, with 11 bases lining up with TRBD2. Germline V CDR1 and CDR2: MGHRA, YSYEKL. V shed 1 base and J 4 bases; nucleotides not matched to a gene: 7. This CDR3 is 17 amino acids long. As DNA, the CDR3 is TGCGCCAGCAGCCAAGCCAGCCTAGCGGGGGGAGCAGATACGCAGTATTTT. Amino acids: CASSQASLAGGADTQYF.

The CDR3 here is CASSSTLDEQYF. CDR3 nucleotide sequence: TGTGCCAGCAGCTCGACATTGGACGAGCAGTACTTC. The chain joins TRBV11-2 to TRBJ2-7; D call uncertain. Germline V lookup: CDR1 SGHAT, CDR2 FQNNGV. This CDR3 comprises 12 residues. V lost 4 bases and J lost 5, with 9 bases in between.

The chain carries TRBV6-1 and TRBJ2-2, with TRBD2 matching 10 bases. CDR3 length equals 16 residues. Per germline, CDR1 MNHNS and CDR2 SASEGT. V shed 3 bases and J 4 bases; nucleotides not matched to a gene: 5. The CDR3 here is CASSEGAGGSTGELFF. DNA for the CDR3: TGTGCCAGCAGTGAGGGAGCGGGAGGGAGCACCGGGGAGCTGTTTTTT.

The chain combines TRBV27 with TRBJ1-2; TRBD1 matches at 7 bases. Germline V CDR1 and CDR2: MNHEY, SMNVEV (reference sequence). Trimming took 7 bases from V and 8 from J; bases not matched to a gene: 16. CDR3 size: 15 residues. The CDR3 DNA follows: TGTGCCAGCACCCACAGGGGAAGGGTTACTGAGGGCTACACCTTC. Amino acids: CASTHRGRVTEGYTF.

V and J are TRBV29-1 and TRBJ2-5; 9 bases map to TRBD1. CDR3 length: 14 residues. Germline V gives CDR1 SQVTM, CDR2 ANQGSEA. The J segment lost 2 bases and the V segment lost 3 bases, leaving 4 bases of the junction unmatched. The CDR3 bases are TGCAGCGTTGACGGGACAGGGCAACAAGAGACCCAGTACTTC. This codes for CSVDGTGQQETQYF. The complete variable domain, with remaining parts taken from reference TRBV29-1 and TRBJ2-5, reads SAVISQKPSRDICQRGTSLTIQCQVDSQVTMMFWYRQQPGQSLTLIATANQGSEATYESGFVIDKFPISRPNLTFSTLTVSNMSPEDSSIYLCSVDGTGQQETQYFGPGTRLLVL.